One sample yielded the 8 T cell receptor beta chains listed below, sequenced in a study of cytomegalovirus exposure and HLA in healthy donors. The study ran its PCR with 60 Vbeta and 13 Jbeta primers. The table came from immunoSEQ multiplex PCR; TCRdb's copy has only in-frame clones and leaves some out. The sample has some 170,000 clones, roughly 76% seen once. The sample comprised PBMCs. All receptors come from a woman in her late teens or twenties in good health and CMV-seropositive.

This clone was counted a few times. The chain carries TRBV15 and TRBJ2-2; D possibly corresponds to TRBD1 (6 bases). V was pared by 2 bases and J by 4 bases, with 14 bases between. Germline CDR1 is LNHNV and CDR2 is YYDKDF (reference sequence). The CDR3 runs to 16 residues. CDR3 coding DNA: TGTGCCACCAGCAGACCCAGGGGCTACACCACCGGGGAGCTGTTTTTT. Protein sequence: CATSRPRGYTTGELFF.

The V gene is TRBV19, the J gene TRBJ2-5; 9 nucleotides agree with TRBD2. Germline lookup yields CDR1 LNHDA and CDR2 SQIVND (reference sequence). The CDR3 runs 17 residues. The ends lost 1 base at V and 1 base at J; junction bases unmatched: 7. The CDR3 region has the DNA TGTGCCAGTAGTATAGGCGGGACTAGCCGCCTCCAAGAGACCCAGTACTTC. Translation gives CASSIGGTSRLQETQYF.

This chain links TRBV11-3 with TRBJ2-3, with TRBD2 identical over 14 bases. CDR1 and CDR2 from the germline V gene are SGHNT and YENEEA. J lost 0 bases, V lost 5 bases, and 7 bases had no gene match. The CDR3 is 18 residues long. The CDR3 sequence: CASSPGLAGVTSTDTQYF. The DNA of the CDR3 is TGTGCCAGCAGCCCGGGACTAGCGGGGGTAACTAGCACAGATACGCAGTATTTT.

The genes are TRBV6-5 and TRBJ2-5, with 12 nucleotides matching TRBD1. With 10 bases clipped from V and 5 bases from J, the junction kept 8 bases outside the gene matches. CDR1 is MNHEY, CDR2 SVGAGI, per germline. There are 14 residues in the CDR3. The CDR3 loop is CATSGTGGLETQYF. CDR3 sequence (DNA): TGTGCCACCTCCGGGACAGGGGGCTTGGAGACCCAGTACTTC.

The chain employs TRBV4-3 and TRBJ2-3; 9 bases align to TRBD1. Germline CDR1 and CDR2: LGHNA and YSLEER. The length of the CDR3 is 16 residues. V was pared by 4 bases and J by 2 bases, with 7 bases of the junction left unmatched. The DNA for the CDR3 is TGCGCCAGCAGCCGCCTCGGGACAGGGCCCACAGATACGCAGTATTTT. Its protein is CASSRLGTGPTDTQYF.

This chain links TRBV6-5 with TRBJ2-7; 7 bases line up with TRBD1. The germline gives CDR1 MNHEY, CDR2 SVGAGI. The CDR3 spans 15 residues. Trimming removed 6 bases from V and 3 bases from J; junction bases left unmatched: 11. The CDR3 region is CASRPRSDRYYEQYF. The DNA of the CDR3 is TGTGCCAGCAGACCGAGGTCGGACAGGTACTACGAGCAGTACTTC.

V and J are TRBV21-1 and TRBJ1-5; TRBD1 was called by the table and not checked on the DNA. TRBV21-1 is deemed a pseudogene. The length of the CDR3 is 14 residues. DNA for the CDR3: TGTGCCAGCAGCTTGGGACAGGGGGCCGGGACAACGCATTTT. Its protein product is CASSLGQGAGTTHF.

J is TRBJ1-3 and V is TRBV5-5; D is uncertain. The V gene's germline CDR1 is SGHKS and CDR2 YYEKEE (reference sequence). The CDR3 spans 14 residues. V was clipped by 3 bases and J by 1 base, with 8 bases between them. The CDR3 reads CASSYSVSGNTIYF. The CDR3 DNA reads TGTGCCAGCAGCTACAGTGTTTCTGGAAACACCATATATTTT.